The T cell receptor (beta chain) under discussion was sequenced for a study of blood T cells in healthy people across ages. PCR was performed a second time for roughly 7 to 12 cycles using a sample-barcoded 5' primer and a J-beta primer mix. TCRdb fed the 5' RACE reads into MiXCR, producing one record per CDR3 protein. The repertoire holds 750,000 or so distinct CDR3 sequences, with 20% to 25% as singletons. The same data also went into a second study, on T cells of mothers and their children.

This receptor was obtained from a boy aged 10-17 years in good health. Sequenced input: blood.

The DNA for the CDR3 is TGTGCCAGCAGTTTATTGTTGTCGGCAGGGGATCCCACCTTC. It specifies CASSLLLSAGDPTF. The chain is built from TRBV27 and TRBJ1-2, with D tentatively TRBD1 (6 bases). Germline lookup yields CDR1 MNHEY and CDR2 SMNVEV (reference sequence). Trimming shortened V by 1 base and J by 13 bases, and 19 bases separated the two germline ends. CDR3 length equals 14 residues.